The clone carrying this T cell receptor (beta chain) has at least ten counts. Its antigen remains unidentified. The sample originates from a study of breast tumors, draining lymph nodes, adjacent tissues. The study's findings and limits: Luminal-like breast cancer showed significantly greater tumor-nontumor repertoire similarity than basal-like breast cancer did. Tumor TCR diversity was below lymph nodes but above nontumor tissue.

CDR1 is MDHEN and CDR2 is SYDVKM in the germline V gene. CDR3 length equals 14 residues. V was clipped by 6 bases and J by 2 bases; unmatched bases: 7. The lymph nodes were axillary draining lymph nodes from breast cancer patients. MiXCR, applied by TCRdb to the multiplex PCR reads, yields one record per CDR3 protein. Among approximately 150,000 distinct CDR3 sequences listed, around a third were seen once. The specimen sequenced was axillary lymph node tissue. This TCR came from a female donor with breast cancer. Some clones in this sample may be carry-over from other donors' samples. The chain combines TRBV28 with TRBJ2-7; 7 nucleotides agree with TRBD2. CDR3 bases: TGTGCCAGCAGCCCGGTAGGGACTACCTACGAGCAGTACTTC. Translating it yields CASSPVGTTYEQYF.